This T cell receptor beta chain was retrieved from a study of T-cell memory formation after mild COVID-19. TCRdb fed the 5' RACE reads into MiXCR, producing one record per CDR3 protein. The sample shows under 250,000 distinct CDR3 sequences, 8% to 10% of them seen only once. V gave up 6 bases and J gave up 0 bases; unmatched junction bases: 8. CDR1 and CDR2 from the germline V gene are DFQATT and SNEGSKA (reference sequence). The length of the CDR3 is 18 residues. The sequencing input was PBMCs or a T cell subset sorted from them (not recorded which). This receptor was identified in a man between 18 and 29 years old who had mild COVID-19 (a few samples of this study predate the infection). Cell type and time point are not known. V is TRBV20-1 and J is TRBJ2-4; 16 nucleotides match TRBD2. The chain's CDR3 is CSAEGLAGGTLAKNIQYF. The CDR3 DNA follows: TGCAGTGCCGAGGGACTAGCGGGGGGGACCTTAGCCAAAAACATTCAGTACTTC.